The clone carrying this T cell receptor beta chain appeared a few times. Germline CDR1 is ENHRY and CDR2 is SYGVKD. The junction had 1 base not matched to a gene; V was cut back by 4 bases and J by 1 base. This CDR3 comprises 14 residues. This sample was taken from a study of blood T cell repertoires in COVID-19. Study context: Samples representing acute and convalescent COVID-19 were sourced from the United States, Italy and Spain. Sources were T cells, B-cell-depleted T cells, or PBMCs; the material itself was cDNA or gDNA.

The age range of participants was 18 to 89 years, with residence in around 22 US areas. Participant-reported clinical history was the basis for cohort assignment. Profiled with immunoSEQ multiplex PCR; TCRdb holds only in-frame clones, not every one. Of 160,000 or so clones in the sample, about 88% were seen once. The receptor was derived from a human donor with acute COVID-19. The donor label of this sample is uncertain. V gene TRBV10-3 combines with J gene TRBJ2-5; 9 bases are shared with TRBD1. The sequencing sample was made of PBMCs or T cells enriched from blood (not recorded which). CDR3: CAISGGQGQETQYF. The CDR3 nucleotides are TGTGCCATCAGTGGGGGACAGGGCCAAGAGACCCAGTACTTC.